This T cell receptor (beta chain) was captured in a study of cytomegalovirus exposure and HLA in healthy donors. About the research overall: Inside one of the first data releases sat about 85 million unique TCRs taken from HLA-typed donors. Study outcomes and limitations: Sequencing artifact likely explains a cluster of highly shared sequence variants. Cytomegalovirus association was assigned to over 150 TCR beta chains. Accounts indicate the classifier identified cytomegalovirus status with strong specificity and sensitivity.

Comments on this clone: What it recognizes is unknown.

Both 60 Vbeta primers and 13 Jbeta primers went into the PCR. TCRdb's table, derived via immunoSEQ multiplex PCR, lists solely in-frame clones and lacks some. The sample lists approximately 190,000 clones, 75% to 80% occurring once. Specimen: PBMCs. This receptor was identified in a young woman in good health and CMV-seropositive.

The CDR3 region is CASSYQGDTEAFF. DNA of the CDR3: TGTGCCAGCAGTTACCAGGGGGACACTGAAGCTTTCTTT. This sequence joins TRBV6-5 and TRBJ1-1; 7 bases are a match to TRBD1. The ends lost 2 bases at V and 3 bases at J; junction bases unmatched: 0. The germline CDR1 and CDR2 sequences are MNHEY and SVGAGI. The CDR3 is 13 amino acids.